The 10 T cell receptor beta chains in this list originate from one sample, sequenced in a study of OX40 agonist ivuxolimab in advanced cancers. Sequenced by immunoSEQ multiplex PCR; TCRdb stores in-frame clones only, minus some. This sample has 55,000 to 65,000 clones, with 91% found just once. The sample here was CD4+ or CD8+ T cells sorted from blood, taken in a trial of the OX40 agonist ivuxolimab. Receptor source: an adult with an advanced solid tumor such as melanoma, head and neck, liver or kidney cancer.

J is TRBJ2-1 and V is TRBV12-5; 9 bases match TRBD2. Germline trimming cut 0 bases from V and 5 bases from J; bases unmatched to any gene: 8. The CDR3 has 17 residues. From germline, CDR1 is LGHNT and CDR2 FRNRAP. Here the CDR3 DNA reads TGTGCTAGTGGTTTGGTTTTGGCGGGAGGGCCCAACAATGAGCAGTTCTTC. It encodes CASGLVLAGGPNNEQFF. Variable domain in full (rest from reference TRBV12-5 and TRBJ2-1): DARVTQTPRHKVTEMGQEVTMRCQPILGHNTVFWYRQTMMQGLELLAYFRNRAPLDDSGMPKDRFSAEMPDATLATLKIQPSEPRDSAVYFCASGLVLAGGPNNEQFFGPGTRLTVL.

The chain employs TRBV18 and TRBJ2-6, with 7 bases aligning to TRBD2. The CDR3 is 17 residues long. Germline lookup yields CDR1 KGHSH and CDR2 LQKENI. The J segment lost 3 bases and the V segment lost 5 bases, leaving 10 bases of the junction unmatched. In DNA form, the CDR3 reads TGTGCCAGCTCATCGACGGGAGGCCAGCTTGGGGCCAACGTCCTGACTTTC. It encodes CASSSTGGQLGANVLTF.

The chain's CDR3 is CASRPPTGKTEAFF. CDR3 DNA sequence: TGTGCCAGCAGACCCCCGACAGGGAAAACTGAAGCTTTCTTT. The chain has TRBV28 and TRBJ1-1; TRBD1 matches at 7 bases. V shed 6 bases, J shed 5 bases, and the junction held 9 bases outside the gene matches. Germline V lookup: CDR1 MDHEN, CDR2 SYDVKM. This CDR3 contains 14 residues.

V gene TRBV27 combines with J gene TRBJ2-2; D unresolved. Germline assignment: CDR1 MNHEY and CDR2 SMNVEV (reference sequence). The CDR3 runs 15 residues. V was shortened by 5 bases and J by 1 base, with 11 bases between the two germline ends. The CDR3 is CASSKRLVNTGELFF. CDR3 nucleotide sequence: TGTGCCAGCAGTAAGAGACTGGTGAACACCGGGGAGCTGTTTTTT.

The rearrangement joins TRBV19 to TRBJ1-1, with TRBD1 matching 7 bases. CDR1 is LNHDA and CDR2 is SQIVND in the germline V gene (reference sequence). The CDR3 spans 14 residues. Losses at the gene ends were 7 bases for V and 3 bases for J; bases not matched to a gene: 8. DNA of the CDR3: TGTGCCAGTAAATTAGGGGGCATTGACACTGAAGCTTTCTTT. It encodes CASKLGGIDTEAFF.

This sequence joins TRBV7-2 and TRBJ2-2, with TRBD2 matching 7 bases. The length of the CDR3 is 15 residues. V shed 3 bases and J 7 bases; nucleotides not matched to a gene: 8. Germline CDR1 and CDR2: SGHTA and FQGNSA. The CDR3 sequence: CASSFYGRKGGELFF. For the CDR3, the DNA is TGTGCCAGCAGCTTCTACGGGAGGAAAGGCGGGGAGCTGTTTTTT.

This sequence joins TRBV7-2 and TRBJ2-3; 8 bases align to TRBD1. The J segment lost 3 bases and the V segment lost 7 bases, leaving 9 bases of the junction unmatched. The germline CDR1 and CDR2 sequences are SGHTA and FQGNSA. This CDR3 region has 15 residues. CDR3 protein: CASMLTGAGTDTQYF. The CDR3, as DNA: TGTGCCAGCATGTTGACAGGGGCGGGGACAGATACGCAGTATTTT.

V gene TRBV21-1 combines with J gene TRBJ2-1; TRBD2 is taken as the D call from the table, unchecked against the DNA. TRBV21-1 is a documented pseudogene. The length of the CDR3 is 15 residues. CDR3 nucleotide sequence: TGTGCCAGCAGCAAAGCGGGCCGGGAGCTCGATGAGCAGTTCTTC. Its translation: CASSKAGRELDEQFF.

This sequence joins TRBV11-2 and TRBJ2-1; D is ambiguous. Trimming removed 2 bases at V and 9 bases at J, with 17 bases between. CDR1 and CDR2 from the germline V gene are SGHAT and FQNNGV. This CDR3 spans 15 amino acids. The CDR3 protein is CASSLLTYPRSEQFF. In DNA, the CDR3 is TGTGCCAGCAGCTTACTAACTTACCCGAGGAGTGAGCAGTTCTTC. The full variable domain, with the rest looked up from reference TRBV11-2 and TRBJ2-1, is EAGVAQSPRYKIIEKRQSVAFWCNPISGHATLYWYQQILGQGPKLLIQFQNNGVVDDSQLPKDRFSAERLKGVDSTLKIQPAKLEDSAVYLCASSLLTYPRSEQFFGPGTRLTVL.

The genes are TRBV14 and TRBJ2-1; possibly TRBD1 for D (7 bases). CDR1 SGHDN and CDR2 FVKESK come from the germline V gene. V gave up 2 bases and J gave up 4 bases, with 15 bases separating them. This CDR3 contains 16 residues. The CDR3 loop reads CASSQLGQAGYNEQFF. The CDR3 nucleotides read TGTGCCAGCAGCCAACTCGGACAGGCGGGGTACAATGAGCAGTTCTTC.